This T cell receptor (beta chain) was sequenced in a study of T cells after yellow fever vaccination. As regards this clonotype: Its target is unknown.

Researchers made TCR cDNA using 5'RACE template switching, and this step added a universal primer site and UMIs. TCRdb reanalysed the 5' RACE reads using MiXCR and keeps one entry per CDR3 protein. The repertoire holds about 260,000 distinct CDR3 sequences, with roughly 5% as singletons. Trimming shortened V by 2 bases and J by 3 bases, and 11 bases separated the two germline ends. Germline V lookup: CDR1 MNHEY, CDR2 SMNVEV (reference sequence). The CDR3 sequence is 14 residues long. Points from the study as a whole: The study re-detected most primary-vaccination clones after the booster (about 96% CD4, roughly 90% CD8). FACS-sorted repertoires could contain abundant clonotypes contaminating from the bulk population. The secondary response was weaker but peaked faster, day 5 versus 15.

V gene TRBV27 combines with J gene TRBJ2-7; D remains unclear. The clonotype was recovered from a young man who received the YFV17D yellow fever vaccine. The sequences come from CD4+ T cells sorted from PBMCs, collected on the day of the yellow fever booster vaccination. The CDR3 loop is CASSLLGADYEQYF. CDR3 nucleotide sequence: TGTGCCAGCAGTTTACTGGGCGCGGACTACGAGCAGTACTTC.